This TCR beta chain stems from a study of T cell repertoires in cytomegalovirus infection. About the study: It can be stated that public TCR beta signatures indicated CMV infection as well as a matching HLA type.

TCRdb reanalysed the reads using MiXCR and keeps one entry per CDR3 protein. The data hold approximately 180,000 distinct CDR3 sequences, with about 15% observed a single time. Germline values: CDR1 WNHNN, CDR2 SYGVQD (reference sequence). This CDR3 is built from 15 residues. V lost 5 bases and J lost 7; bases outside the gene matches: 8. V gene TRBV10-1 combines with J gene TRBJ2-1, with TRBD2 matching over 10 bases. The receptor's source is a human donor in good health (CMV status not recorded). Some clones in this sample may be carry-over from other donors' samples. The sequenced sample consisted of CD8+ T cells from PBMCs. CDR3 bases: TGCGCCAGCAGTATGACTAGCGGGCCGGAGAATGAGCAGTTCTTC. It specifies CASSMTSGPENEQFF.